This T cell receptor (beta chain) is from a study of T cell responses to AZD1222 COVID-19 vaccine. For the study at large: Timing groups of about 4 and about 12 weeks for second doses were pooled.

Profiled with immunoSEQ multiplex PCR; TCRdb holds only in-frame clones, not every one. Of about 120,000 clones listed, around 87% are singletons. As to this clone: Its target is not known.

Germline V gives CDR1 ENHRY, CDR2 SYGVKD. V was cut by 9 bases and J by 2 bases, with 11 bases left in between. This CDR3 is 12 amino acids long. Whole-study findings and limits: Clonal diversity may have been underestimated, and the donors were mostly white British, with more females than males. An increase in Spike-specific TCR breadth and depth was observed after two AZD1222 doses.

The receptor comes from an adult in good health. The sequences come from peripheral blood, collected on day 0 of AZD1222 vaccination. The chain joins TRBV10-3 to TRBJ2-7; D perhaps matches TRBD1 (6 bases). CDR3 bases: TGTGCCATGAGCACAGGGACCTACGAGCAGTACTTC. Amino acid sequence: CAMSTGTYEQYF.